This is a list of T cell receptor beta chains from one sample in a study of shared clonotypes between healthy human individuals. Method: immunoSEQ multiplex PCR; TCRdb's copy keeps in-frame clones and lacks some. Of over a million clones in the sample, around 78% were seen once. Sequencing input: memory CD4+ T cells from PBMCs. The receptors shown here come from a man between 18 and 29 years old in good health. Some clones in this sample may be carry-over from other donors' samples. Both conserved end residues are part of each CDR3. The order of the fields is V gene, clone size, J gene, D gene, CDR3 length, CDR3 protein, CDR3 DNA. The D gene is left open where the match is weak. Expanded clones are given a class, and other clones once, few, many or no size at all.

TRBV5-1	.	TRBJ2-1	TRBD2	15	CASRPLSGRGDEQFF	TGCGCCAGCAGACCCCTAAGCGGGAGGGGCGATGAGCAGTTCTTC
TRBV4-1	.	TRBJ2-6	.	15	CASSQGLYGANVLTF	TGCGCCAGCAGCCAAGGGCTATACGGGGCCAACGTCCTGACTTTC
TRBV28	once	TRBJ2-2	.	15	CASSPLTGQAGELFF	TGTGCCAGCAGCCCCTTAACAGGGCAGGCCGGGGAGCTGTTTTTT
TRBV28	.	TRBJ1-3	.	14	CASSSGASGNTIYF	TGTGCCAGCAGTTCTGGGGCCTCTGGAAACACCATATATTTT
TRBV5-1	.	TRBJ1-1	.	14	CASSHQTGNTEAFF	TGCGCCAGCAGCCACCAGACAGGGAACACTGAAGCTTTCTTT
TRBV7-2	.	TRBJ1-1	.	15	CASSLVGESSTEAFF	TGTGCCAGCAGCTTAGTCGGGGAAAGTTCCACTGAAGCTTTCTTT
TRBV19	.	TRBJ1-1	.	11	CAAIRRGAAFF	TGTGCCGCGATCCGCCGGGGAGCGGCTTTCTTT
TRBV7-3	few	TRBJ1-2	.	14	CASSLDGSPGGYTF	TGTGCCAGCAGCCTGGATGGAAGTCCGGGGGGCTACACCTTC
TRBV18	.	TRBJ2-3	TRBD2	17	CASSSTSGRAPTDTQYF	TGTGCCAGCTCGTCTACTAGCGGGAGAGCCCCCACAGATACGCAGTATTTT
TRBV2	.	TRBJ1-4	TRBD1	13	CASSRDRDEKLFF	TGTGCCAGCAGCCGGGACAGGGACGAAAAACTGTTTTTT
TRBV5-6	.	TRBJ2-7	.	13	CASSLRPPYEQYF	TGTGCCAGCAGCTTAAGGCCTCCCTACGAGCAGTACTTC
TRBV25-1	.	TRBJ2-3	TRBD1	16	CASSEDRGTFTDTQYF	TGTGCCAGCAGTGAAGACAGGGGGACTTTCACAGATACGCAGTATTTT
TRBV28	few	TRBJ2-7	TRBD2	15	CASSLGPGGSYEQYF	TGTGCCAGCAGCCTCGGACCGGGGGGCTCCTACGAGCAGTACTTC
TRBV25-1	.	TRBJ1-6	.	14	CASRGTRDNSPLHF	TGTGCCAGCAGGGGGACGCGGGATAATTCACCCCTCCACTTT
TRBV6-6	.	TRBJ2-1	.	12	CASSWAGNEQFF	TGTGCCAGCAGTTGGGCGGGCAATGAGCAGTTCTTC
TRBV4-3	.	TRBJ1-4	.	15	CASSQASSGYEKLFF	TGCGCCAGCAGCCAGGCCTCGTCCGGGTATGAAAAACTGTTTTTT
TRBV10-3	.	TRBJ1-6	.	13	CAISETGRLPLHF	TGTGCCATCAGTGAGACAGGGAGGTTGCCCCTCCACTTT
TRBV30	.	TRBJ1-3	.	14	CACPRSQGGNTIYF	TGTGCCTGCCCCCGGTCCCAGGGTGGAAACACCATATATTTT
TRBV7-9	.	TRBJ2-5	TRBD1	15	CASSLVGQGGETQYF	TGTGCCAGCAGCTTAGTTGGACAGGGGGGAGAGACCCAGTACTTC
TRBV28	.	TRBJ2-2	.	14	CASSLGLNTGELFF	TGTGCCAGCAGTTTAGGCCTTAACACCGGGGAGCTGTTTTTT
TRBV5-6	.	TRBJ1-5	.	15	CASSEWDLRNQPQHF	TGTGCCAGCAGCGAATGGGACCTGCGGAATCAGCCCCAGCATTTT
TRBV6-6	.	TRBJ1-2	.	13	CASQGYGDHGYTF	TGTGCCAGCCAGGGGTACGGAGACCATGGCTACACCTTC
TRBV28	.	TRBJ2-3	.	15	CASSTLSSEGDTQYF	TGTGCCAGCAGTACGCTGTCTAGCGAGGGGGATACGCAGTATTTT
TRBV15	.	TRBJ2-5	.	12	CATSREVETQYF	TGTGCCACCAGCAGAGAGGTCGAGACCCAGTACTTC
TRBV2	few	TRBJ1-3	.	12	CASTYTGNTIYF	TGTGCCAGCACGTACACTGGAAACACCATATATTTT
TRBV6-5	few	TRBJ1-1	TRBD1	13	CASTGQAATEAFF	TGTGCCAGCACTGGACAGGCGGCCACTGAAGCTTTCTTT
TRBV5-5	.	TRBJ1-4	.	14	CASSFRWANEKLFF	TGTGCCAGCAGCTTCAGGTGGGCTAATGAAAAACTGTTTTTT
TRBV6-5	.	TRBJ2-7	TRBD2	14	CASRPGTKGHEQYF	TGTGCCAGCAGGCCCGGGACTAAGGGCCACGAGCAGTACTTC
TRBV5-6	.	TRBJ2-6	.	15	CASSLGVSGANVLTF	TGTGCCAGCAGCTTGGGAGTGTCTGGGGCCAACGTCCTGACTTTC
TRBV6-1	.	TRBJ2-7	.	14	CASSEGPSSYEQYF	TGTGCCAGCAGTGAAGGTCCTTCCTCCTACGAGCAGTACTTC
TRBV6-1	.	TRBJ2-3	.	11	CASSPFDTQYF	TGTGCCAGCAGCCCTTTTGATACGCAGTATTTT
TRBV29-1	.	TRBJ2-1	TRBD2	14	CSVAGLAGYNEQFF	TGCAGCGTTGCCGGACTAGCGGGATACAATGAGCAGTTCTTC
TRBV20-1	.	TRBJ2-3	.	11	CSAPRSDTQYF	TGCAGTGCCCCCCGATCGGATACGCAGTATTTT
TRBV9	.	TRBJ2-7	.	14	CASSVGMVSHEQYF	TGTGCCAGCAGCGTGGGGATGGTCTCCCACGAGCAGTACTTC
TRBV10-3	.	TRBJ2-5	.	12	CAISDGQETQYF	TGTGCCATCAGTGACGGGCAAGAGACCCAGTACTTC
TRBV12-5	few	TRBJ2-3	.	13	CASGFVDTDTQYF	TGTGCTAGTGGTTTTGTTGACACAGATACGCAGTATTTT
TRBV5-1	.	TRBJ2-3	TRBD2	14	CASSPSGSGDTQYF	TGCGCCAGCAGCCCTAGCGGGAGTGGAGATACGCAGTATTTT
TRBV7-8	.	TRBJ2-6	.	15	CASSPRVTGANVLTF	TGTGCCAGCAGCCCCAGGGTTACTGGGGCCAACGTCCTGACTTTC
TRBV7-7	.	TRBJ2-2	.	15	CASSPIGGGTGELFF	TGTGCCAGCAGCCCGATCGGAGGGGGCACCGGGGAGCTGTTTTTT
TRBV15	.	TRBJ1-6	.	14	CATSRGQNNSPLHF	TGTGCCACCAGCAGAGGGCAGAATAATTCACCCCTCCACTTT
TRBV29-1	.	TRBJ2-3	TRBD1	14	CSVVSSRGIDTQYF	TGCAGCGTTGTGTCTTCCAGGGGGATAGATACGCAGTATTTT
TRBV2	.	TRBJ2-3	TRBD2	16	CASSDGLAGVVDTQYF	TGTGCCAGCAGTGATGGACTAGCGGGAGTCGTAGATACGCAGTATTTT
TRBV11-3	few	TRBJ2-1	.	15	CASSLSRDMDNEQFF	TGTGCCAGCAGCTTAAGTCGGGACATGGACAATGAGCAGTTCTTC
TRBV7-2	.	TRBJ2-1	TRBD1	18	CASSHLYLRTGSWGEQFF	TGTGCCAGCAGCCATCTTTACCTCAGGACAGGGAGTTGGGGTGAGCAGTTCTTC
TRBV15	.	TRBJ2-1	TRBD2	14	CATSRDQLAGAQIF	TGTGCCACCAGCAGAGATCAACTAGCGGGGGCCCAGATCTTC
TRBV20-1	.	TRBJ2-1	TRBD1	11	CSAWTGNEQFF	TGCAGTGCGTGGACAGGAAATGAGCAGTTCTTC
TRBV29-1	.	TRBJ2-1	TRBD2	15	CSAVIAGGPYNEQFF	TGCAGCGCTGTGATAGCGGGAGGGCCCTACAATGAGCAGTTCTTC
TRBV2	.	TRBJ2-7	.	15	CASSEGAVRAYEQYF	TGTGCCAGCAGTGAAGGGGCTGTTAGAGCCTACGAGCAGTACTTC
TRBV4-3	.	TRBJ2-4	.	14	CASSLGRTGNIQYF	TGCGCCAGCAGCCTGGGAAGGACGGGGAACATTCAGTACTTC